One T cell receptor beta chain is described in this entry. The source of the sample is a study of cytomegalovirus exposure and HLA in healthy donors. This CDR3 contains 17 residues. V gave up 0 bases and J gave up 7 bases, with 20 bases separating them. CDR1 is SGHRS and CDR2 is YFSETQ in the germline V gene. A multiplex PCR was run with 60 Vbeta primers and 13 Jbeta primers. Here immunoSEQ multiplex PCR was the method, and the copy in TCRdb shows in-frame clones only, minus some. The sample holds approximately 100,000 clones, less than 80% seen once. This TCR was recovered from a man in his forties or fifties in good health and CMV-seronegative. The sample consisted of PBMCs. The chain recombines TRBV5-1 with TRBJ2-1; possibly TRBD2 for D (7 bases). CDR3 region: CASSLVWGGGAVNEQFF. CDR3 coding DNA: TGCGCCAGCAGCTTGGTATGGGGCGGGGGCGCGGTTAATGAGCAGTTCTTC.